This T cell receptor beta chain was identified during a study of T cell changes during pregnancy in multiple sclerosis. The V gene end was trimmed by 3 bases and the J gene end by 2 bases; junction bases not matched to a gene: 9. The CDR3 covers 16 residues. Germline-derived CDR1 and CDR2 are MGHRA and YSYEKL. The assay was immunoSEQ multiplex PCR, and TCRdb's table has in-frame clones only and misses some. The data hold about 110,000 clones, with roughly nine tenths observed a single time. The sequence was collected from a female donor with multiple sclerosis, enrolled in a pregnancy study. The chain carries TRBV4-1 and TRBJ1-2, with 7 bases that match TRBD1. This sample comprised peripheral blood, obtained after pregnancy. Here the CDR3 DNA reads TGCGCCAGCAGCCACGGCGGGACAGAATTAAACTATGGCTACACCTTC. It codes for CASSHGGTELNYGYTF.